The 8 T cell receptor beta chains given below trace back to one sample, sequenced in a study of post-analysis software for immune sequencing data. Findings and caveats of the study: A few TRBV segments appeared more often in patients than in controls, and TRBV5-6, TRBV5-1 and TRBV20-1 were among these.

No antigen has been assigned to these receptors. Sequencing libraries made from TCR beta cDNA carried unique molecular identifiers. Each CDR3 protein is one row after TCRdb ran MiXCR on the PCR reads. The sample has over 300,000 distinct CDR3 sequences, roughly 30% seen once. Sequences were obtained from blood. Source of these receptors: a girl aged 5 to 17 with multiple sclerosis.

This clonotype has just one count. The chain combines TRBV7-2 with TRBJ1-2; a possible D gene is TRBD1 (5 bases). Trimming shortened V by 1 base and J by 4 bases, and 19 bases separated the two germline ends. The CDR3 has 17 residues. Germline values: CDR1 SGHTA, CDR2 FQGNSA. The CDR3 DNA is TGTGCCAGCAGCTTAGATTGGGGCAGACCGGGGGGCTATGGCTACACCTTC. Translation: CASSLDWGRPGGYGYTF.

The rearrangement joins TRBV12-3 or TRBV12-4 to TRBJ2-1; TRBD1 matches at 7 bases. CDR3 length equals 18 residues. V dropped 3 bases and J dropped 2; count of bases not matched to a gene: 13. CDR3 in amino acids: CASSFPFTVTGPYNEQFF. CDR3 nucleotides: TGTGCCAGCAGTTTCCCATTTACCGTGACAGGGCCCTACAATGAGCAGTTCTTC.

The table lists this clonotype with a few counts. This rearrangement joins TRBV7-2 to TRBJ2-1; either TRBD1 or TRBD2 may supply D (6 bases each). Looked up from germline, CDR1 is SGHTA and CDR2 is FQGNSA. Trimming removed 8 bases at V and 3 bases at J, with 11 bases between. This CDR3 comprises 13 residues. This CDR3 reads CASRGQDYNEQFF. For the CDR3, the DNA is TGTGCCAGCCGGGGGCAGGACTACAATGAGCAGTTCTTC.

This clonotype was detected a few times. This chain uses TRBV29-1 with TRBJ1-2; D not resolved. This CDR3 has 13 residues. Germline V gene sequence: CDR1 SQVTM, CDR2 ANQGSEA. V dropped 3 bases and J dropped 3 bases, with 11 bases sitting between them. For the CDR3, the DNA is TGCAGCGTTGACCCGGTCTCGGACTATGGCTACACCTTC. Translated: CSVDPVSDYGYTF.

This clonotype occurred a few times. The chain employs TRBV6-1 and TRBJ1-5; D not certain. V lost 1 base and J lost 2, with 15 bases in between. CDR3 length: 17 amino acids. Germline V CDR1 and CDR2: MNHNS, SASEGT. In nucleotides, the CDR3 is TGTGCCAGCAGTGAAGTGGGCGGGTGGTCAGGCAATCAGCCCCAGCATTTT. Translating it yields CASSEVGGWSGNQPQHF.

The chain joins TRBV5-1 to TRBJ1-1; 8 bases agree with TRBD1. Germline V gene lookup returns CDR1 SGHRS and CDR2 YFSETQ. Trimming took 4 bases from V and 5 from J; bases not matched to a gene: 7. The CDR3 covers 14 residues. CDR3 sequence: CASSDGQGGTEAFF. The CDR3 DNA sequence: TGCGCCAGCAGCGATGGACAGGGAGGGACTGAAGCTTTCTTT.

J is TRBJ1-1 and V is TRBV3-1; no firm D call. The CDR3 length is 14 residues. Germline V gene lookup returns CDR1 LGHDT and CDR2 YNNKEL (reference sequence). V lost 2 bases and J lost 1, with 8 bases in between. This CDR3 is CASSQTVKNTEAFF. In DNA form, the CDR3 reads TGTGCCAGCAGCCAAACCGTGAAGAACACTGAAGCTTTCTTT. The full variable domain, with the rest looked up from reference TRBV3-1 and TRBJ1-1, is DTAVSQTPKYLVTQMGNDKSIKCEQNLGHDTMYWYKQDSKKFLKIMFSYNNKELIINETVPNRFSPKSPDKAHLNLHINSLELGDSAVYFCASSQTVKNTEAFFGQGTRLTVV.

This clonotype has at least ten counts. At one of its ends the junction is not consistent with the germline gene, which may arise from a read error. The genes are TRBV7-3 and TRBJ2-1; 11 positions match TRBD2. Germline lookup yields CDR1 SGHTA and CDR2 FQGTGA. This CDR3 spans 15 amino acids. The CDR3 is CASSSGLAGYNEQFF. As DNA, the CDR3 is TGCGCCAGCAGCTCCGGACTAGCGGGTTACAATGAGCAGTTCTTC. The full variable domain, completed using reference TRBV7-3 and TRBJ2-1, is GAGVSQTPSNKVTEKGKYVELRCDPISGHTALYWYRQSLGQGPEFLIYFQGTGAADDSGLPNDRFFAVRPEGSVSTLKIQRTERGDSAVYLCASSSGLAGYNEQFFGPGTRLTVL.